This TCR beta chain was recorded in a study of CD8+ T cells in alopecia areata. The authors extracted RNA and reverse transcribed it into cDNA as the sequencing template. Only in-frame clones appear in the TCRdb table, and some are missing; sequencing was by immunoSEQ multiplex PCR. The profile covers some 120,000 clones, with around 50% appearing a single time and 10% to 15% taken by the ten largest. The CDR3 extends over 15 amino acids. Per germline, CDR1 SGHDT and CDR2 YYEEEE. V dropped 3 bases and J dropped 5 bases, with 15 bases sitting between them. Regarding treatment: oral pan-JAK inhibitor, 5-10 mg twice daily. CD4+ and CD8+ T cells were sorted from PBMCs stained for CD3, CD4 and CD8.

This chain connects TRBV5-6 to TRBJ1-5; D may be TRBD1 (6 bases). This sequence was found in a human donor with alopecia areata. The input for sequencing was CD8+ T cells sorted from blood, taken at week 24, from a patient treated with tofacitinib. CDR3 residues: CASSYGTGLDQPQHF. The CDR3 coding sequence is TGTGCCAGCAGCTATGGCACAGGGTTGGATCAGCCCCAGCATTTT.